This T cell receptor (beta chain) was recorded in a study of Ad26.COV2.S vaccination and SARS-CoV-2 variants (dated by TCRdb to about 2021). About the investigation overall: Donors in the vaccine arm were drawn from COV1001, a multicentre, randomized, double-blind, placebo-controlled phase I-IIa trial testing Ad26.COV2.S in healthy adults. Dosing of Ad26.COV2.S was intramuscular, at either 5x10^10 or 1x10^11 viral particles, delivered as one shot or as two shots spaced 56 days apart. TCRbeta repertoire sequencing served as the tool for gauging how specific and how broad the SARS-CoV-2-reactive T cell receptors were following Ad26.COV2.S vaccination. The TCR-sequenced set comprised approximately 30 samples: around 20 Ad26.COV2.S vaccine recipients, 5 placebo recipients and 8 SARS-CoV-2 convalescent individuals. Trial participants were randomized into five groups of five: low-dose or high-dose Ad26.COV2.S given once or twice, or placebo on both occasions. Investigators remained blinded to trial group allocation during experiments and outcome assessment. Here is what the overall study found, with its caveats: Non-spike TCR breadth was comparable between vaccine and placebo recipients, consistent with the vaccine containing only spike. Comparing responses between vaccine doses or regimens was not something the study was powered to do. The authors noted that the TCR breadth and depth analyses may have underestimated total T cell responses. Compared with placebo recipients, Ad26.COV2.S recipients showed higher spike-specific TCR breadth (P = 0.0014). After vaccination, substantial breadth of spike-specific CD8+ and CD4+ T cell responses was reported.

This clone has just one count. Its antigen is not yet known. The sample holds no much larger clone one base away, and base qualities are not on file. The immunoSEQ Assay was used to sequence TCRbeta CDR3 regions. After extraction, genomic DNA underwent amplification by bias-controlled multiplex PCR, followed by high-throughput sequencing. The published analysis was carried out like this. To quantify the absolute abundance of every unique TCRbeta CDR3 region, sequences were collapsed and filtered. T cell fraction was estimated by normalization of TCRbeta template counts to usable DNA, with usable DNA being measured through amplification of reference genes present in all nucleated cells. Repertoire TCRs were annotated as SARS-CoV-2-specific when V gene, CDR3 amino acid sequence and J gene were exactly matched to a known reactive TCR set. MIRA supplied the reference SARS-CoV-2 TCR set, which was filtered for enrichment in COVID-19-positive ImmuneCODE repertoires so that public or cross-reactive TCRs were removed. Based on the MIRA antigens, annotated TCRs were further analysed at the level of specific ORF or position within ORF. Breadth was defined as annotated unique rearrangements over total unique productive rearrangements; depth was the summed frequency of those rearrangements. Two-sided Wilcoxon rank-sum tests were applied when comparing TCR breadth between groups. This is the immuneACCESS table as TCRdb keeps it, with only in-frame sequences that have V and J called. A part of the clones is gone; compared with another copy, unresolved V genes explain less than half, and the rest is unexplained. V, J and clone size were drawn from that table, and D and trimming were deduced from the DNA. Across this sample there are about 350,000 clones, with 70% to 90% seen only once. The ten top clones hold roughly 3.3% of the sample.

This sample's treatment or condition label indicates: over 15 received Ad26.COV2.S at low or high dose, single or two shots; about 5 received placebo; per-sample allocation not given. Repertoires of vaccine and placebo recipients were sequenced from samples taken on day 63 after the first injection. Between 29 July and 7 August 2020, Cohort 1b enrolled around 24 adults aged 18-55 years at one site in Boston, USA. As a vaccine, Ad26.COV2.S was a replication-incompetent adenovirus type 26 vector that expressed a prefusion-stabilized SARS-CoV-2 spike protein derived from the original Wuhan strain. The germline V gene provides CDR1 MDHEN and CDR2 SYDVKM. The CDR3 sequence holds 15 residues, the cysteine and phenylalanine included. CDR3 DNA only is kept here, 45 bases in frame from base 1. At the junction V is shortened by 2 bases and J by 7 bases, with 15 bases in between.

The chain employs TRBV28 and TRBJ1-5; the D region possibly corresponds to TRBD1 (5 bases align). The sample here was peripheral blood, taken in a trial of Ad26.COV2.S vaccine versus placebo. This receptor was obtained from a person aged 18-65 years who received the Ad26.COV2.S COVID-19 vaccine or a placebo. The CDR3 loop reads CASSLISSGQQPQHF. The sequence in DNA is TGTGCCAGCAGTTTAATATCGTCAGGGCAACAGCCCCAGCATTTT.